One sample yielded the 19 T cell receptor beta chains listed below, sequenced in a study of CD4 T cells in relation to SARS-CoV-2 and coronaviruses. CD4+ T cells from unexposed donors were obtained before the COVID-19 pandemic (2011-2018). Isolation of CD4+ T cells took place after nine to ten days in culture. Their antigens are not known. TCRdb's copy holds only in-frame clones and misses some; the assay was immunoSEQ multiplex PCR. The sample records around 18,000 clones, around three quarters being singletons. Material: CD4+ T cells from PBMCs, cultured in vitro. These receptors all stem from a human donor in good health.

The J gene is TRBJ1-1, the V gene TRBV2; no reliable D call. V lost 2 bases, J lost 1 base, and 2 bases lay in between. The CDR3 has 12 amino acids. CDR1 SNHLY and CDR2 FYNNEI come from the germline V gene. CDR3 coding DNA: TGTGCCAGCAGTGAAAGGAACACTGAAGCTTTCTTT. Protein: CASSERNTEAFF.

V and J are TRBV24-1 and TRBJ2-2, with 7 positions matching TRBD1. After removal of 7 bases from V and 5 bases from J, the junction contained 3 bases not matched to a gene. The CDR3 extends over 13 amino acids. Germline CDR1 reads KGHDR; CDR2 reads SFDVKD. This CDR3 is CATRTGRTGELFF. CDR3 bases: TGTGCCACCAGGACAGGGCGGACCGGGGAGCTGTTTTTT.

The rearrangement uses TRBV6-1 and TRBJ2-7; 7 positions match TRBD2. The ends lost 3 bases at V and 3 bases at J; junction bases unmatched: 8. Germline CDR1 is MNHNS and CDR2 is SASEGT. This CDR3 region has 15 residues. Here the CDR3 DNA reads TGTGCCAGCAGTGACGGGGGGTCACTTTTCTACGAGCAGTACTTC. It codes for CASSDGGSLFYEQYF.

The chain has TRBV5-4 and TRBJ2-1; D gene ambiguous. From germline, CDR1 is SGHNT and CDR2 YYREEE (reference sequence). CDR3 length: 13 amino acids. Trimming took 4 bases from V and 10 from J, leaving 15 bases between them. The DNA of the CDR3 is TGTGCCAGCAGCCAAAACCCCGCCGGGGAGCAGTTCTTC. Residues: CASSQNPAGEQFF.

This clone was detected once. This chain uses TRBV10-3 with TRBJ1-2; D is undetermined. The CDR3 length is 13 residues. Germline V gene data show CDR1 as ENHRY and CDR2 as SYGVKD. Trimming left V 3 bases short and J 3 bases short, with 8 bases between. The CDR3 here is CAISDGEYYGYTF. The DNA of the CDR3 is TGTGCCATCAGTGACGGGGAATACTATGGCTACACCTTC.

The chain combines TRBV30 with TRBJ1-5; 8 bases are shared with TRBD1. The CDR3 consists of 15 residues. Trimming at V came to 0 bases and at J to 3 bases, leaving 4 bases not matched to a gene. Germline CDR1 is GTSNPN and CDR2 is SVGIG (reference sequence). CDR3 in amino acids: CAWSVRTGSNQPQHF. The CDR3 DNA reads TGTGCCTGGAGTGTAAGGACAGGGTCCAATCAGCCCCAGCATTTT.

In DNA, the CDR3 is TGCGCCAGCAGCTTGGATTGGGCAGGTCATTCCTACGAGCAGTACTTC. Encoded protein: CASSLDWAGHSYEQYF. This rearrangement joins TRBV5-1 to TRBJ2-7, with D unresolved. The V end was cut by 0 bases, the J end by 1 base, with 14 bases between. This CDR3 contains 16 residues. Germline CDR1 reads SGHRS; CDR2 reads YFSETQ. Full variable domain (remainder filled in from reference TRBV5-1 and TRBJ2-7): KAGVTQTPRYLIKTRGQQVTLSCSPISGHRSVSWYQQTPGQGLQFLFEYFSETQRNKGNFPGRFSGRQFSNSRSEMNVSTLELGDSALYLCASSLDWAGHSYEQYFGPGTRLTVT.

The gene calls are TRBV6-4 and TRBJ2-2; 7 bases fit TRBD2. CDR1 is MRHNA, CDR2 SNTAGT, per germline. This CDR3 region has 12 residues. Here the CDR3 DNA reads TGTGGCAGGGAGGGCCGAAGCGGGGAGCTGTTTTTT. Protein sequence: CGREGRSGELFF.

For the CDR3, the DNA is TGTGCCAGCAGAACGGACAGTTACTCCTACGAGCAGTACTTC. Translating it yields CASRTDSYSYEQYF. This chain uses TRBV27 with TRBJ2-7; D perhaps matches TRBD1 (6 bases). Germline CDR1 is MNHEY and CDR2 is SMNVEV (reference sequence). V was trimmed by 6 bases and J by 0 bases, leaving 12 bases between them. This CDR3 is 14 amino acids long.

The chain uses TRBV12-3 or TRBV12-4 and TRBJ2-7; D is unresolved. Trimming pared 6 bases from V and 6 bases from J, leaving 15 bases between. The CDR3 is 13 amino acids. In nucleotides, the CDR3 is TGTGCCAGCAGATACCTACAGACGGGCGAGCAGTACTTC. Encoded protein: CASRYLQTGEQYF.

The gene calls are TRBV19 and TRBJ2-7, with D uncertain. Germline V CDR1 and CDR2: LNHDA, SQIVND (reference sequence). V was shortened by 6 bases and J by 3 bases, with 15 bases between the two germline ends. The CDR3 contains 14 residues. In nucleotides, the CDR3 is TGTGCCAGTAGCCCCCTGTCACGGCGCTACGAGCAGTACTTC. Translation: CASSPLSRRYEQYF. Full variable domain (missing parts from reference TRBV19 and TRBJ2-7): DGGITQSPKYLFRKEGQNVTLSCEQNLNHDAMYWYRQDPGQGLRLIYYSQIVNDFQKGDIAEGYSVSREKKESFPLTVTSAQKNPTAFYLCASSPLSRRYEQYFGPGTRLTVT.

In its sample, this clone was seen a few times. This chain joins TRBV30 and TRBJ1-4; D not certain. The germline V gene encodes CDR1 GTSNPN and CDR2 SVGIG (reference sequence). V lost 5 bases, J lost 3 bases, and 16 bases lay in between. The CDR3 has 15 amino acids. CDR3 in DNA: TGTGCCTGGCGAATTAATTCGGGCGCTAATGAAAAACTGTTTTTT. This codes for CAWRINSGANEKLFF.

The chain joins TRBV15 to TRBJ2-7, with a weak D call TRBD1 (6 bases). The CDR3 sequence is 15 residues long. Trimming cost V 4 bases and J 4 bases, with 17 bases left between them. The germline CDR1 and CDR2 sequences are LNHNV and YYDKDF (reference sequence). The CDR3 DNA sequence: TGTGCCACCAGCACAGAGAGCGGACAGAAATACGAGCAGTACTTC. This codes for CATSTESGQKYEQYF.

The gene calls are TRBV4-1 and TRBJ1-1; 8 bases match TRBD1. This CDR3 spans 17 amino acids. With V trimmed by 4 bases and J by 4 bases, 14 bases remained unmatched. Looked up from germline, CDR1 is MGHRA and CDR2 is YSYEKL. The CDR3 here is CASSRMDRAPGGTEAFF. CDR3 sequence (DNA): TGCGCCAGCAGCCGAATGGACAGGGCGCCTGGGGGCACTGAAGCTTTCTTT.

This clone was picked up one time. This chain links TRBV18 with TRBJ2-1; 9 bases are a match to TRBD1. CDR3 length: 14 amino acids. Per germline, CDR1 KGHSH and CDR2 LQKENI. J lost 9 bases, V lost 3 bases, and 6 bases had no gene match. In DNA form, the CDR3 reads TGTGCCAGCTCACCTCAACAGGGGGCCGTTGAGCAGTTCTTC. It is translated as CASSPQQGAVEQFF.

This chain joins TRBV24-1 and TRBJ1-5, with D maybe TRBD1 (6 bases). Germline CDR1 and CDR2: KGHDR and SFDVKD. V shed 7 bases and J shed 2 bases, with 23 bases lying between them. CDR3 length: 18 residues. The CDR3 spells CATRTQGSRIWGNQPQHF. The CDR3 DNA reads as TGTGCCACCAGGACACAGGGAAGTAGAATTTGGGGCAATCAGCCCCAGCATTTT.

This chain connects TRBV12-5 to TRBJ2-7, with 7 bases identical to TRBD2. This CDR3 contains 16 residues. Germline assignment: CDR1 LGHNT and CDR2 FRNRAP. Losses at the gene ends were 1 base for V and 0 bases for J; bases not matched to a gene: 6. In nucleotides, the CDR3 is TGTGCTAGTGGTTTGGGGGGGACTATAAGCTCCTACGAGCAGTACTTC. Protein product: CASGLGGTISSYEQYF. The complete variable domain, with remaining parts taken from reference TRBV12-5 and TRBJ2-7, reads DARVTQTPRHKVTEMGQEVTMRCQPILGHNTVFWYRQTMMQGLELLAYFRNRAPLDDSGMPKDRFSAEMPDATLATLKIQPSEPRDSAVYFCASGLGGTISSYEQYFGPGTRLTVT.

The rearrangement links TRBV6-2 or TRBV6-3 to TRBJ2-5; TRBD2 aligns across 15 bases. The CDR3 is made up of 16 amino acids. J lost 5 bases, V lost 6 bases, and 7 bases had no gene match. Germline CDR1 is MNHEY and CDR2 is SVGEGT. The CDR3 bases are TGTGCCAGCAGCCCTTGGACTAGCGGGAGGGCCGAGACCCAGTACTTC. It translates to CASSPWTSGRAETQYF.

The rearrangement uses TRBV6-5 and TRBJ2-6; the D call may be TRBD1 or TRBD2 (5 bases each). Trimming took off 0 bases at V and 3 bases at J, with 9 bases between the two ends. CDR3 length equals 16 residues. CDR1 is MNHEY and CDR2 is SVGAGI in the germline V gene. CDR3 nucleotides: TGTGCCAGCAGTTACTCGGGGGTCGGTGGGGCCAACGTCCTGACTTTC. Translated, it gives CASSYSGVGGANVLTF.